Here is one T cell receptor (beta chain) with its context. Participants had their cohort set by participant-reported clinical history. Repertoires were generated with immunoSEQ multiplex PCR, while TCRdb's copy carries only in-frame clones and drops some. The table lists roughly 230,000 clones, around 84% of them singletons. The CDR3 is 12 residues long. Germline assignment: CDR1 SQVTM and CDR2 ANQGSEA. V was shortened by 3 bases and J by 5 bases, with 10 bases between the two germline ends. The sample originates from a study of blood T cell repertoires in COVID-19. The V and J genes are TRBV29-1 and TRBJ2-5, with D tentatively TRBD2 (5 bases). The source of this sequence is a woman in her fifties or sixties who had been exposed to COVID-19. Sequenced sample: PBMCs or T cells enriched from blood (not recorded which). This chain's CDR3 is CSVEIGEETQYF. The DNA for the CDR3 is TGCAGCGTTGAGATCGGGGAGGAGACCCAGTACTTC. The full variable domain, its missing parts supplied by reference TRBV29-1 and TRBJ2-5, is SAVISQKPSRDICQRGTSLTIQCQVDSQVTMMFWYRQQPGQSLTLIATANQGSEATYESGFVIDKFPISRPNLTFSTLTVSNMSPEDSSIYLCSVEIGEETQYFGPGTRLLVL.